The T cell receptor beta chain described here comes from a study of beta chain features in type 1 diabetes. CDR1 and CDR2 from the germline V gene are GTSNPN and SVGIG (reference sequence). The CDR3 covers 16 residues. V dropped 2 bases and J dropped 3; count of bases not matched to a gene: 10. Every bit of the isolated RNA underwent reverse transcription, so sequencing read expressed TCRB transcripts. Clones were sequenced by immunoSEQ multiplex PCR, and TCRdb holds only the in-frame ones, with some missing. This table holds 240,000 or so clones, over 65% found once. This clone has a handful of counts. Antigen: not known. The study's findings and limits: The naive, central memory and Treg TCRB repertoires looked more alike in patients than they did in healthy donors.

This receptor was identified in a man aged 25-45 years in good health. The V call is TRBV30, the J call TRBJ2-5; 9 bases are shared with TRBD2. Specimen: naive CD4+ T cells from blood. The CDR3 DNA is TGTGCCTGGAGTCATAAGCTAGCGGGGCCCGAAGAGACCCAGTACTTC. Translating it yields CAWSHKLAGPEETQYF.